The rows below give T cell receptor beta chains drawn from one sample of a study of cytomegalovirus exposure and HLA in healthy donors. The assay was immunoSEQ multiplex PCR, and TCRdb's table has in-frame clones only and misses some. This table holds roughly 130,000 clones, around two thirds found once. What was sequenced was PBMCs. All receptors come from a human donor in good health. Each CDR3 is given with its conserved first and last residue. D genes are given only for firm matches. Clone sizes are given selectively: once, few, many, or a class where the clone is expanded.

J gene | D gene | clone size | V gene | CDR3 DNA | CDR3 protein
TRBJ2-4 | - | - | TRBV5-4 | TGTGCCAGCAGCATAGGAGGCGGGGCGCTAGCCAAAAACATTCAGTACTTC | CASSIGGGALAKNIQYF
TRBJ1-2 | - | - | TRBV30 | TGTGCCTGGAAAACTCAAGCGGGCTATGGCTACACCTTC | CAWKTQAGYGYTF
TRBJ1-3 | - | - | TRBV9 | TGTGCCAGCAGCGTAGGTGTCAGGGAAGTATTTGGAAACACCATATATTTT | CASSVGVREVFGNTIYF
TRBJ1-2 | - | few | TRBV7-9 | TGTGCCAGCAGCTTAGAGATCACAGCAATGGCTTATAGGGGCTACACCTTC | CASSLEITAMAYRGYTF
TRBJ2-3 | TRBD2 | - | TRBV5-1 | TGCGCCAGCAGCTCGACTAGCCGCACAGATACGCAGTATTTT | CASSSTSRTDTQYF
TRBJ1-6 | - | - | TRBV19 | TGTGCCAGTAAAGCGGACTTTTATTCACCCCTCCACTTT | CASKADFYSPLHF
TRBJ2-1 | - | - | TRBV7-9 | TGTGCCAGCAGCTTAGCTAGCGGCTACAATGAGCAGTTCTTC | CASSLASGYNEQFF
TRBJ1-2 | - | - | TRBV19 | TGTGCCAGTAGTATCAGGCGCTGGGATGGCTACACCTTC | CASSIRRWDGYTF
TRBJ2-5 | TRBD2 | - | TRBV7-6 | TGTGCCAGCAGCCGGACTAGCGGGAGGTATCATCAAGAGACCCAGTACTTC | CASSRTSGRYHQETQYF
TRBJ2-5 | - | few | TRBV7-2 | TGTGCCAGCAGCTTCCGACCAACAGAGTACCAAGAGACCCAGTACTTC | CASSFRPTEYQETQYF
TRBJ2-1 | TRBD2 | - | TRBV25-1 | TGTGCCAGCAGTGCTTCGACTAGCGGGCTCTACAATGAGCAGTTCTTC | CASSASTSGLYNEQFF
TRBJ2-1 | TRBD2 | - | TRBV19 | TGTGCCAGTAGTTTGACTAGCGGGTCATCCTACAATGAGCAGTTCTTC | CASSLTSGSSYNEQFF
TRBJ2-7 | TRBD2 | - | TRBV2 | TGTGCCAGCAGGCGGGGACTAGATCAATCAGAAGGGGGGGAGCAGTACTTC | CASRRGLDQSEGGEQYF
TRBJ2-7 | TRBD1 | - | TRBV4-3 | TGCGCCAGCAGCCCCGGCCGGGACAGCTCCTACGAGCAGTACTTC | CASSPGRDSSYEQYF
TRBJ2-6 | TRBD1 | - | TRBV27 | TGTGCCAGCAGTTCGACAGGGGTTACCTCTGGGGCCAACGTCCTGACTTTC | CASSSTGVTSGANVLTF
TRBJ2-7 | - | - | TRBV28 | TGTGCCAGCAGTTTTTTAAAAGGGGCTGCCTACGAGCAGTACTTC | CASSFLKGAAYEQYF
TRBJ1-1 | - | - | TRBV6-5 | TGTGCCAGCAGAACGGGGCGGGAGGGCACTGAAGCTTTCTTT | CASRTGREGTEAFF
TRBJ1-5 | - | - | TRBV18 | TGTGCCAGCTCACCAGAAGGGGGGGGCAATCAGCCCCAGCATTTT | CASSPEGGGNQPQHF
TRBJ1-1 | TRBD1 | - | TRBV2 | TGTGCCAGCAGTTACAGGGGAGCCACTGAAGCTTTCTTT | CASSYRGATEAFF
TRBJ1-2 | - | - | TRBV6-1 | TGTGCCAGCAGTGAAGTAGGTAGCGGCTACACCTTC | CASSEVGSGYTF
TRBJ2-7 | - | - | TRBV6-5 | TGTGCCAGCAGTCCTGGGCCTTACTACGAGCAGTACTTC | CASSPGPYYEQYF
TRBJ2-7 | TRBD1 | - | TRBV9 | TGTGCCAGCAGCGTAGGGGGAACAGGGGGCTACGAGCAGTACTTC | CASSVGGTGGYEQYF
TRBJ2-5 | - | - | TRBV5-1 | TGCGCCAGCAGCTTAGAGTATGGGTCTGCGGGAAAGGAGACCCAGTACTTC | CASSLEYGSAGKETQYF
TRBJ2-1 | - | - | TRBV9 | TGTGCCAGCAGTTTCCCTCGGAGCGGTGGCGGAGATGAGCAGTTCTTC | CASSFPRSGGGDEQFF
TRBJ2-5 | - | - | TRBV4-3 | TGCGCCAGCAGCCAAGATTGGGGCAAACAAGAGACCCAGTACTTC | CASSQDWGKQETQYF
TRBJ1-1 | - | - | TRBV7-2 | TGTGCCAGCAGCTTAGGACCGGGGATTGCTGAAGCTTTCTTT | CASSLGPGIAEAFF
TRBJ1-4 | - | - | TRBV5-8 | TGTGCCAGCAGCTTGGGGCAGGGTATGACTAATGAAAAACTGTTTTTT | CASSLGQGMTNEKLFF
TRBJ2-3 | - | - | TRBV6-4 | TGTGCCAGCAGCCCACTCACCGGGGGTGGGACGCAGTATTTT | CASSPLTGGGTQYF
TRBJ1-4 | TRBD1 | - | TRBV11-2 | TGTGCCAGCAGTCCGACAGGGCGAGGTGAAAAACTGTTTTTT | CASSPTGRGEKLFF
TRBJ2-7 | TRBD1 | - | TRBV6-1 | TGTGCCAGCAGCCCGGGACAGCCCTACGAGCAGTACTTC | CASSPGQPYEQYF
TRBJ1-2 | TRBD1 | - | TRBV7-9 | TGTTCCAGTTCAGGGGGGAATTATGGCTACACCTTC | CSSSGGNYGYTF
TRBJ1-1 | - | few | TRBV11-1 | TGTGCCAGCAGCTTAGGACCGAGCGGCACTGAAGCTTTCTTT | CASSLGPSGTEAFF
TRBJ2-5 | TRBD2 | once | TRBV12-5 | TGTGCTAGTGGTTTGGTGGTCGGAGCGGGAGGAAGGGTCCAAGAGACCCAGTACTTC | CASGLVVGAGGRVQETQYF
TRBJ2-5 | - | - | TRBV30 | TGTGCCTGGAGTGTACTAGGTCCCTCGGAGACCCAGTACTTC | CAWSVLGPSETQYF
TRBJ1-5 | - | once | TRBV19 | TGTGCCAGTAAGGGCGGGGTTAATCAGCCCCAGCATTTT | CASKGGVNQPQHF
TRBJ1-1 | - | - | TRBV28 | TGTGCCAGCAGTTCCGCGGGGGCGCGGGCTCTGGAAGCTTTCTTT | CASSSAGARALEAFF
TRBJ1-6 | TRBD1 | - | TRBV2 | TGTGCCAGCAGTGGGACAGGGGAGTCACCCCTCCACTTT | CASSGTGESPLHF
TRBJ2-3 | - | - | TRBV7-9 | TGTGCCAGCAGCTCCAGACAGGTTAGGGATACGCAGTATTTT | CASSSRQVRDTQYF
TRBJ2-7 | - | - | TRBV19 | TGTGCCAGTAGTATAGGGGCTACTTACTACGAGCAGTACTTC | CASSIGATYYEQYF
TRBJ2-2 | TRBD2 | few | TRBV27 | TGTGCCAGCAGGGACGGGACTACAAACCTTCCGGGGGAGCTGTTTTTT | CASRDGTTNLPGELFF
TRBJ2-1 | TRBD2 | - | TRBV19 | TGTGCCAGTAGTCTGATAGCGGGGTGGAGCTCCTACAATGAGCAGTTCTTC | CASSLIAGWSSYNEQFF
TRBJ2-6 | TRBD1 | - | TRBV9 | TGTGCCAGCAGCATACAGGGGGCTGGGGCCAACGTCCTGACTTTC | CASSIQGAGANVLTF
TRBJ1-3 | - | once | TRBV5-4 | TGTGCCAGCAGCTTGGACGGGGTGGGAAGAAACACCATATATTTT | CASSLDGVGRNTIYF
TRBJ2-7 | - | - | TRBV4-3 | TGCGCCAGCAGCCAAGTAGTCGGGACCTACGAGCAGTACTTC | CASSQVVGTYEQYF
TRBJ1-1 | - | few | TRBV9 | TGTGCCAGCAGCCCCGGGGGGGCGAGCGTGATGGCTTTCTTT | CASSPGGASVMAFF
TRBJ2-1 | TRBD1 | few | TRBV7-8 | TGTGCCAGCAGCCTAGGGAGACAGGGGGCGTACAATGAGCAGTTCTTC | CASSLGRQGAYNEQFF
TRBJ2-7 | - | - | TRBV13 | TGTGCCAGCAGCCTCAGACAGGAAGCACAGGAGCAGTACTTC | CASSLRQEAQEQYF
TRBJ2-7 | - | - | TRBV9 | TGTGCCAGCAGTTTTACAGCAGCAAGCTCCTACGAGCAGTACTTC | CASSFTAASSYEQYF
TRBJ2-7 | TRBD2 | - | TRBV30 | TGTGCCTGGAGAGGGACTAGCGGGAGGCACTACGACGAGCAGTACTTC | CAWRGTSGRHYDEQYF
TRBJ2-7 | TRBD1 | - | TRBV4-2 | TGTGCCAGCAGCCAAGTCACAGGGGCCTCCTACGAGCAGTACTTC | CASSQVTGASYEQYF
TRBJ1-4 | TRBD1 | few | TRBV7-2 | TGTGCCAGCAGCTTAGCTTTGAGGGGACAGGAAGGTGAAAAACTGTTTTTT | CASSLALRGQEGEKLFF
TRBJ2-6 | TRBD2 | few | TRBV11-2 | TGTGCCAGCAGTTCAGCGGGGGTGCTCTCTGGGGCCAACGTCCTGACTTTC | CASSSAGVLSGANVLTF
TRBJ2-7 | TRBD1 | few | TRBV4-2 | TGTGCCAGCAGACACGGACAGGGGGGCGAGCAGTACTTC | CASRHGQGGEQYF
TRBJ2-7 | TRBD1 | - | TRBV7-2 | TGTGCCAGCAGAGGTATCGACAGGGGGCGCCGGTACGAGCAGTACTTC | CASRGIDRGRRYEQYF
TRBJ1-5 | TRBD1 | - | TRBV7-2 | TGTGCCAGCAGCAACCTAGACAGGGGCCCAATCAATCAGCCCCAGCATTTT | CASSNLDRGPINQPQHF